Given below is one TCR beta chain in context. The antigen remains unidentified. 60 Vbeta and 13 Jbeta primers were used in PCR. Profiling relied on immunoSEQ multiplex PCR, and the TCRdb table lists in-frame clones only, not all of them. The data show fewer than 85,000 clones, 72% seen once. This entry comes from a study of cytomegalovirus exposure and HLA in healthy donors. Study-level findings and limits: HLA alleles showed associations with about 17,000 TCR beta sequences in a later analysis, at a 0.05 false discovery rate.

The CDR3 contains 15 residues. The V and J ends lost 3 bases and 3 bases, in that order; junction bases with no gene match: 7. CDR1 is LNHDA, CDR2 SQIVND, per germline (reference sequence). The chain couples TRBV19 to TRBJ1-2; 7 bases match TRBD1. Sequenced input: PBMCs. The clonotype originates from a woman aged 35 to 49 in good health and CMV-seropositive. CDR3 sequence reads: CASSIRRQGDYGYTF. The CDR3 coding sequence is TGTGCCAGTAGTATCAGGAGACAGGGCGACTATGGCTACACCTTC.